These 2 T cell receptor beta chains share one sample of origin, sequenced in a study of blood T cell repertoires in COVID-19. Assay: immunoSEQ multiplex PCR; the TCRdb copy retains only in-frame clones and omits some. Found here are 140,000 to 150,000 clones, over 65% of them singletons; the top ten hold 16%. The sequencing sample was made of peripheral blood. These receptors all come from a man between 50 and 59 years old with acute or convalescent COVID-19.

The gene calls are TRBV19 and TRBJ2-2, with 8 bases aligning to TRBD2. The trim removed 5 bases at V and 4 bases at J, leaving 9 bases unmatched. This CDR3 has 16 amino acids. Looked up from germline, CDR1 is LNHDA and CDR2 is SQIVND (reference sequence). In DNA form, the CDR3 reads TGTGCCAGTAGTTGGCCCGGGCTAGCGGGCACCGGGGAGCTGTTTTTT. This gives the protein CASSWPGLAGTGELFF.

The rearrangement links TRBV7-6 to TRBJ1-4; D unclear. CDR1 SGHVS and CDR2 FNYEAQ come from the germline V gene. This CDR3 comprises 17 residues. With 3 bases removed from V and 0 bases from J, the gap between germline ends came to 14 bases. CDR3: CASSFMSRGATNEKLFF. CDR3 in DNA: TGTGCCAGCAGCTTCATGTCGCGGGGAGCAACTAATGAAAAACTGTTTTTT.